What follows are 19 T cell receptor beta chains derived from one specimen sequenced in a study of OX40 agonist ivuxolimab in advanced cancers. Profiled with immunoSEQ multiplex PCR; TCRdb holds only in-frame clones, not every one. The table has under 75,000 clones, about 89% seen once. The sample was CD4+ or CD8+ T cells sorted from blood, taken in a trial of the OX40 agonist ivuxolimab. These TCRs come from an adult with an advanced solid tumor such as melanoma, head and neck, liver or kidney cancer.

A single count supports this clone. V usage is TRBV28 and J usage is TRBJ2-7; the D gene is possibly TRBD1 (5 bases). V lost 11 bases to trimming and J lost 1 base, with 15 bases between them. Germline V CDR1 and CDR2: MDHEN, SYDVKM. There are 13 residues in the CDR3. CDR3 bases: TGTGCCCACAGGAATCAGGGATCCTACGAGCAGTACTTC. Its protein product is CAHRNQGSYEQYF.

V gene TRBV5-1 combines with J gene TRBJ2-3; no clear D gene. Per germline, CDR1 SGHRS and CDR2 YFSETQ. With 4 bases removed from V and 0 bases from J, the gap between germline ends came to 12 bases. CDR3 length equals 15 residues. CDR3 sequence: CASSTIASSTDTQYF. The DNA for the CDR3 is TGCGCCAGCAGCACGATTGCTTCTAGCACAGATACGCAGTATTTT.

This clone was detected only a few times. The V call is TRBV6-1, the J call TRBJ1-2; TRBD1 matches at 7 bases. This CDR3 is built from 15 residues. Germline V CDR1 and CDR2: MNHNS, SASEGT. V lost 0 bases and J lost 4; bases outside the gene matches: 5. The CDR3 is CASSEALDRIYGYTF. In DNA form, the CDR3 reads TGTGCCAGCAGTGAAGCGTTGGACAGGATCTATGGCTACACCTTC.

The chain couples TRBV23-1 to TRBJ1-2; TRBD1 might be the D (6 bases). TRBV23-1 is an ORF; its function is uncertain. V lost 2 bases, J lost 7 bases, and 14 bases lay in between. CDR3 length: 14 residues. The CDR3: CASSQPIDRPGYTF. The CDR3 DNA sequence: TGCGCCAGCAGTCAACCGATCGACAGGCCTGGCTACACCTTC.

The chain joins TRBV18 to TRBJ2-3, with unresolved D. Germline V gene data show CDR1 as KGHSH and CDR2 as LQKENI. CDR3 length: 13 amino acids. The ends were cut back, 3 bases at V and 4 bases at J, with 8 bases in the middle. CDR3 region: CASSPTVADTQYF. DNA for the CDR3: TGTGCCAGCTCACCTACAGTGGCAGATACGCAGTATTTT.

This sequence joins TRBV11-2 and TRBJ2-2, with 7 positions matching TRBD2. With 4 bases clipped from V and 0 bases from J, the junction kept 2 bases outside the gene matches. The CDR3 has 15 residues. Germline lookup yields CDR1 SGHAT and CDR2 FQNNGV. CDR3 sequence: CASSWTSSNTGELFF. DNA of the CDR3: TGTGCCAGCAGCTGGACTAGTTCGAACACCGGGGAGCTGTTTTTT.

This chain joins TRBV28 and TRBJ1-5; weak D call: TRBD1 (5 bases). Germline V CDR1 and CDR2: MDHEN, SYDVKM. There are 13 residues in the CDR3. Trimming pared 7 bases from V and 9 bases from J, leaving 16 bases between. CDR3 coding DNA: TGTGCCAGCAAGGTCGCAGCAGGGCCGCCCCAGCATTTT. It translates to CASKVAAGPPQHF.

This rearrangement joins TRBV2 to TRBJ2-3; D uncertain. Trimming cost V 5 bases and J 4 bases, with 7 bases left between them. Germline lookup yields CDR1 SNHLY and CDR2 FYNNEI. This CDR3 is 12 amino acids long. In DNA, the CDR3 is TGTGCCAGCAGTTCCCTCGCAGATACGCAGTATTTT. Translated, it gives CASSSLADTQYF.

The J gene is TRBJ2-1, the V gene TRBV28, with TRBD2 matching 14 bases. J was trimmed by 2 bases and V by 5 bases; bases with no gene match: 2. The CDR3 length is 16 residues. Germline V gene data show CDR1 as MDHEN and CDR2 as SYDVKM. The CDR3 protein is CASSEGLAGAYNEQFF. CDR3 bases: TGTGCCAGCAGTGAGGGACTAGCGGGAGCCTACAATGAGCAGTTCTTC. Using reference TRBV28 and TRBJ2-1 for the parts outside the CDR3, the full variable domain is DVKVTQSSRYLVKRTGEKVFLECVQDMDHENMFWYRQDPGLGLRLIYFSYDVKMKEKGDIPEGYSVSREKKERFSLILESASTNQTSMYLCASSEGLAGAYNEQFFGPGTRLTVL.

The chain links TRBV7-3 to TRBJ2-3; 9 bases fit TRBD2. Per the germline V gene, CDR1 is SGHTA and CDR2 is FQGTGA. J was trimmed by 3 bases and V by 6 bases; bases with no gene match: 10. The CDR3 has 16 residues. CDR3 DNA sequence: TGTGCCAGCAGTTCCCTTAGCGGGAGCGGGACAGATACGCAGTATTTT. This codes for CASSSLSGSGTDTQYF.

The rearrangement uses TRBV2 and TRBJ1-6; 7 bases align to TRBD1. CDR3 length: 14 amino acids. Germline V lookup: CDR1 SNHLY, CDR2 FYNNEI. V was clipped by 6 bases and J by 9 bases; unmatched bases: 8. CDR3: CASRTRQGPSPLHF. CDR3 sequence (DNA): TGTGCCAGCAGAACCCGACAGGGACCTTCACCCCTCCACTTT.

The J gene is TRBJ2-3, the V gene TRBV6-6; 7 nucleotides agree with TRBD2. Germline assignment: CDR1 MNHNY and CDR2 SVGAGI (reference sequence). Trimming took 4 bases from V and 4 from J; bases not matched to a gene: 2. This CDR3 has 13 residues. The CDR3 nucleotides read TGTGCCAGCAGTTGGGGGGGGTCAGATACGCAGTATTTT. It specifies CASSWGGSDTQYF.

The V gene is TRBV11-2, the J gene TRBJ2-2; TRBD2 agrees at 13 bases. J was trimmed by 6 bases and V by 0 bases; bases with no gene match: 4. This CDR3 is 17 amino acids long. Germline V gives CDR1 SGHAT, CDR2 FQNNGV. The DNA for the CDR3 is TGTGCCAGCAGCTTAGACCAACTAGCGGGAGGGGCCGGGGAGCTGTTTTTT. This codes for CASSLDQLAGGAGELFF.

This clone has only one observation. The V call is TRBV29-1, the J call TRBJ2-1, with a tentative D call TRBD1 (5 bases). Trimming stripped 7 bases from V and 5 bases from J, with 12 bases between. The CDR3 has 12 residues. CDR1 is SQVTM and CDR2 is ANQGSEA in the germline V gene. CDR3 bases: TGCAGCGCCCGCAGGGTCCACAATGAGCAGTTCTTC. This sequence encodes CSARRVHNEQFF.

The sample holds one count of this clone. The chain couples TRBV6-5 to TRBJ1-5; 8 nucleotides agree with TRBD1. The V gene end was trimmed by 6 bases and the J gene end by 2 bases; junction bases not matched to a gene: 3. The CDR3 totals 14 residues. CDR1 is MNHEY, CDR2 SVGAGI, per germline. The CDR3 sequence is CASRRGQGNQPQHF. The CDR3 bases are TGTGCCAGCAGAAGGGGACAGGGCAATCAGCCCCAGCATTTT.

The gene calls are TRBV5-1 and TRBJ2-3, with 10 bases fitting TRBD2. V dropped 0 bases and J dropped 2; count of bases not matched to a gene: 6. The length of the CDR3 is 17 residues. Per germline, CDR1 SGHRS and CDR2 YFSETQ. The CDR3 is CASSLAGAGGYTDTQYF. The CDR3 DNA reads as TGCGCCAGCAGCTTGGCCGGAGCGGGAGGGTACACAGATACGCAGTATTTT.

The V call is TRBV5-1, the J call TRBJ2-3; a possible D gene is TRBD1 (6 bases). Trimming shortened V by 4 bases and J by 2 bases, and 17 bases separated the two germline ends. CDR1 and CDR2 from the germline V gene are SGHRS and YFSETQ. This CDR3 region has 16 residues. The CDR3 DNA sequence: TGCGCCAGCAGCCCGTTGACGACAGGCTCCACAGATACGCAGTATTTT. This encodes CASSPLTTGSTDTQYF.

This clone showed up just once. CDR3 in amino acids: CASSLDPGKQPQHF. CDR3 nucleotide sequence: TGTGCCAGCAGCTTAGATCCAGGGAAGCAGCCCCAGCATTTT. This rearrangement joins TRBV7-2 to TRBJ1-5; TRBD1 is a possible D gene (5 bases). Trimming left V 1 base short and J 7 bases short, with 11 bases between. CDR1 and CDR2 (germline): SGHTA, FQGNSA. The CDR3 extends over 14 amino acids.

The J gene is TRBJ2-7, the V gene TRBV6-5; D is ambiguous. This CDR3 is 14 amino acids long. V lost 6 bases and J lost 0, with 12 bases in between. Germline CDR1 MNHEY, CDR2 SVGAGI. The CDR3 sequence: CASSHRTSSYEQYF. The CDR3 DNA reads TGTGCCAGCAGCCATCGGACGAGCTCCTACGAGCAGTACTTC.